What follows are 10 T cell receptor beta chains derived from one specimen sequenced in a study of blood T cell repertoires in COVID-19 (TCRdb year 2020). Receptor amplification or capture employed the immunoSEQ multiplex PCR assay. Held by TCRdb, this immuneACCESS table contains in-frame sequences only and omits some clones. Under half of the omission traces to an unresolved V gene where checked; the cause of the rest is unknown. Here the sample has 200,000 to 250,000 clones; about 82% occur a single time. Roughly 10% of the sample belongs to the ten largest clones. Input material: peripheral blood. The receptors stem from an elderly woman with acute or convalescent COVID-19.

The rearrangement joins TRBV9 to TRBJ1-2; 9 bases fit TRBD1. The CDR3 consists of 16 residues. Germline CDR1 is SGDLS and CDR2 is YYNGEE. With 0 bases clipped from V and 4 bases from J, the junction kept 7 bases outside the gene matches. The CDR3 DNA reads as TGTGCCAGCAGCGTAGTACAGGGGGCAAAACTCTATGGCTACACCTTC. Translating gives CASSVVQGAKLYGYTF.

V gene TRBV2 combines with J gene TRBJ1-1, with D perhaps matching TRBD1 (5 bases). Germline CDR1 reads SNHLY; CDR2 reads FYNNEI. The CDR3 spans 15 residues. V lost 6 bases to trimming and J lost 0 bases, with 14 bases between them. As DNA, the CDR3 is TGTGCCAGCAGGGATAAACAGGCTTTGAACACTGAAGCTTTCTTT. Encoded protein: CASRDKQALNTEAFF. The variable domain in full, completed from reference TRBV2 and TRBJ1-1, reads EPEVTQTPSHQVTQMGQEVILRCVPISNHLYFYWYRQILGQKVEFLVSFYNNEISEKSEIFDDQFSVERPDGSNFTLKIRSTKLEDSAMYFCASRDKQALNTEAFFGQGTRLTVV.

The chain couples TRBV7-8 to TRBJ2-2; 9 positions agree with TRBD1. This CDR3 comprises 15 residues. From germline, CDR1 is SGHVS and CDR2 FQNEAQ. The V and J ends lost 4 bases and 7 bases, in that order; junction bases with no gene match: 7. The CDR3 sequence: CASSWTGAGNGELFF. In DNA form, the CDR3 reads TGTGCCAGCAGCTGGACAGGGGCGGGGAACGGGGAGCTGTTTTTT.

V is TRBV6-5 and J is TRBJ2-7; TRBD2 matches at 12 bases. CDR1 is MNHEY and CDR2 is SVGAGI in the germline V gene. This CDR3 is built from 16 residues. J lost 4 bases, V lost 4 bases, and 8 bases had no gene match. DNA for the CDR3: TGTGCCAGCAGTTCTCCTAGCGGGGGGGCCTTGTACGAGCAGTACTTC. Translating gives CASSSPSGGALYEQYF.

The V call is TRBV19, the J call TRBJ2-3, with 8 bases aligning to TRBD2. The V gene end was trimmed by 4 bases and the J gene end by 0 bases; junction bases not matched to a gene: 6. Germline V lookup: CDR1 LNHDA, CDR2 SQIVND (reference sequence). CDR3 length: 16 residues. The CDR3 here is CASSKPGGASTDTQYF. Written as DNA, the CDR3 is TGTGCCAGTAGTAAGCCCGGGGGGGCTAGCACAGATACGCAGTATTTT. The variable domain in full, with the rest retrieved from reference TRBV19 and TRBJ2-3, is DGGITQSPKYLFRKEGQNVTLSCEQNLNHDAMYWYRQDPGQGLRLIYYSQIVNDFQKGDIAEGYSVSREKKESFPLTVTSAQKNPTAFYLCASSKPGGASTDTQYFGPGTRLTVL.

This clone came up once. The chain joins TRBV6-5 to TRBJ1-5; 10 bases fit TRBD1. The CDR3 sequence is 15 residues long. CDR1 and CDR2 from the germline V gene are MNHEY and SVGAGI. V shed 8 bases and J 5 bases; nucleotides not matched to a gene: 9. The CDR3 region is CASVPGQGNYQPQHF. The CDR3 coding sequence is TGTGCCAGCGTCCCGGGACAGGGGAACTATCAGCCCCAGCATTTT.

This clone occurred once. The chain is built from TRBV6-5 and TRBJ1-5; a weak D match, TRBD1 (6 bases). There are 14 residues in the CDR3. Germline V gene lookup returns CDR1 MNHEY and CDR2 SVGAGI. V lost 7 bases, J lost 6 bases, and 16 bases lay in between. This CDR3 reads CASMGTGKGQPQHF. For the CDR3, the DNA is TGTGCCAGCATGGGTACAGGGAAAGGTCAGCCCCAGCATTTT.

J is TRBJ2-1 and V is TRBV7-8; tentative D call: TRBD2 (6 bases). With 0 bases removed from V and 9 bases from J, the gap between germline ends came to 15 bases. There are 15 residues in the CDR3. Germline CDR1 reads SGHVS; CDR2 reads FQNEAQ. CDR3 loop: CASSLARLYGGEQFF. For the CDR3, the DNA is TGTGCCAGCAGCTTAGCGCGCTTATACGGGGGTGAGCAGTTCTTC.

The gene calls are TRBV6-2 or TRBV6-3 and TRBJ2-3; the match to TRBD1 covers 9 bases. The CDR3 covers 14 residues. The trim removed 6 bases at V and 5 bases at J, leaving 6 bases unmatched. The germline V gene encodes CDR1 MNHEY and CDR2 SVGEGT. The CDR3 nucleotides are TGTGCCAGCAGCGACAGGGGGAGGCGAGATACGCAGTATTTT. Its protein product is CASSDRGRRDTQYF.

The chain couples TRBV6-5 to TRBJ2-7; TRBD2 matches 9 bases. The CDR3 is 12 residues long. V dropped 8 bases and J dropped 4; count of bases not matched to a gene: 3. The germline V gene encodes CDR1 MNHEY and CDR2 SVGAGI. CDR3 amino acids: CASSSGEYEQYF. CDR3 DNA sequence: TGTGCCAGCTCTAGCGGGGAATACGAGCAGTACTTC.